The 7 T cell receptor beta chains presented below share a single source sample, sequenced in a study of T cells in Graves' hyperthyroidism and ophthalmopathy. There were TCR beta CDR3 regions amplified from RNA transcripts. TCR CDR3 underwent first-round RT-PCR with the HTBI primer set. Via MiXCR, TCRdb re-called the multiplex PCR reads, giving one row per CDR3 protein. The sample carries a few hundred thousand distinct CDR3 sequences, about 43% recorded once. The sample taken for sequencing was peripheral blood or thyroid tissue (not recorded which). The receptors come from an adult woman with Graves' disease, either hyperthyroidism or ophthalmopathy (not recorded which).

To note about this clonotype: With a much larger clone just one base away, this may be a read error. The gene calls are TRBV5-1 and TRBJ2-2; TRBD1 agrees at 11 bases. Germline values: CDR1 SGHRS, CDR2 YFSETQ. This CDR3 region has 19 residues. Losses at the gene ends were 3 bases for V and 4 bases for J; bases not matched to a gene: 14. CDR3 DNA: TGCGCCAGCAGCTATAATCCGGGACAGGGGGTCGTTGTCACCGGGGAGCTGTTTTTT. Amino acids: CASSYNPGQGVVVTGELFF.

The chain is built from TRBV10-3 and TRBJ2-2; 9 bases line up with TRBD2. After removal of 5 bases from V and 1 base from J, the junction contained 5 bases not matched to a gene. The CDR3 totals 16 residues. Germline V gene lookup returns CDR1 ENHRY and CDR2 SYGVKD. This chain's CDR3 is CAISRSSGENTGELFF. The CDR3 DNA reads TGTGCCATCAGTAGGTCTAGCGGGGAGAACACCGGGGAGCTGTTTTTT.

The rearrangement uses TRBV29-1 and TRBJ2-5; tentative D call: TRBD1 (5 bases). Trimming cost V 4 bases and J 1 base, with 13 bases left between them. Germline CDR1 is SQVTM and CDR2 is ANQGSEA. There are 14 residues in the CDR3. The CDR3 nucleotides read TGCAGCGTTGCCGCGACAGTGACCCAAGAGACCCAGTACTTC. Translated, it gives CSVAATVTQETQYF. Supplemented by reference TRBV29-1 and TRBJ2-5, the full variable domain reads SAVISQKPSRDICQRGTSLTIQCQVDSQVTMMFWYRQQPGQSLTLIATANQGSEATYESGFVIDKFPISRPNLTFSTLTVSNMSPEDSSIYLCSVAATVTQETQYFGPGTRLLVL.

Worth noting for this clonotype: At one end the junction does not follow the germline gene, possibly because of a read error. This CDR3 is CASRTGSF. CDR3 sequence (DNA): TGTGCCAGCCGGACGGGAAGTTTC. The rearrangement joins TRBV11-2 to TRBJ2-6, with a weak D call TRBD2 (5 bases). The CDR3 has 8 residues. Germline CDR1 is SGHAT and CDR2 is FQNNGV.

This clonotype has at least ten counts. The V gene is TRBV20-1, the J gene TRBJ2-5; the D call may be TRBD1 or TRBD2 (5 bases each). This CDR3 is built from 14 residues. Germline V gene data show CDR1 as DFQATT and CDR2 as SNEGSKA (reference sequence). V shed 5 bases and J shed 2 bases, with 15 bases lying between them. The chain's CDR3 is CSAQSGTGQETQYF. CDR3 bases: TGCAGTGCTCAATCCGGGACGGGACAAGAGACCCAGTACTTC.

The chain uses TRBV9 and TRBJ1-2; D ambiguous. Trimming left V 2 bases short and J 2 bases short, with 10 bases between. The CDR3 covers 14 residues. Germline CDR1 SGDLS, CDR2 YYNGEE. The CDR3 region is CASSVTTANYGYTF. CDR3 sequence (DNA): TGTGCCAGCAGCGTTACGACGGCAAACTATGGCTACACCTTC.

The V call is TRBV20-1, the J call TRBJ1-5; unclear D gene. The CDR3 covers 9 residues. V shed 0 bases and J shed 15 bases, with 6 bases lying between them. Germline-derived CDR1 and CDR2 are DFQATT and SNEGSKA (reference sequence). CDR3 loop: CSARDEGHF. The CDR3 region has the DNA TGCAGTGCTAGAGATGAAGGGCATTTT.